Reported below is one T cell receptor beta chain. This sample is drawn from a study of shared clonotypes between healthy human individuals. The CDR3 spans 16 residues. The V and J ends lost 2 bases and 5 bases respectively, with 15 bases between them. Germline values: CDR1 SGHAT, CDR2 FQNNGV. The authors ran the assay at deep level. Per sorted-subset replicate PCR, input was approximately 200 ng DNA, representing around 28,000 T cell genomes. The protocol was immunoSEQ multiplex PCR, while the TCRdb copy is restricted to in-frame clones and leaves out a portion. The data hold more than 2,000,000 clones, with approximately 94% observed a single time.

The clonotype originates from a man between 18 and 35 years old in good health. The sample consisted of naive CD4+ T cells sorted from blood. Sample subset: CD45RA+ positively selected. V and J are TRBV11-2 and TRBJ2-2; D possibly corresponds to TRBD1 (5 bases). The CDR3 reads CASSLSGKKGTGELFF. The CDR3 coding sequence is TGTGCCAGCAGCTTATCCGGCAAGAAGGGGACCGGGGAGCTGTTTTTT.